This TCR beta chain was captured in a study of somatic mutations in cytotoxic T cells in rheumatoid arthritis. For the study at large: Right after diagnosis, and before any treatment had started, patient peripheral blood (under 33 ml EDTA) was drawn.

Profiling relied on immunoSEQ multiplex PCR, and the TCRdb table lists in-frame clones only, not all of them. The sample lists 15,000 to 20,000 clones; 80% were seen once. Trimming left V 3 bases short and J 7 bases short, with 13 bases between. CDR1 is SGHNT and CDR2 is YYREEE in the germline V gene (reference sequence). The CDR3 contains 14 residues. This TCR came from an adult with rheumatoid arthritis. The gene calls are TRBV5-4 and TRBJ2-2, with TRBD2 as a possible D gene (5 bases). Sequenced material: CD8+ T cells sorted from blood. The CDR3 nucleotides read TGTGCCAGCAGCTATCTCGGAAGCGGCGGGGAGCTGTTTTTT. It translates to CASSYLGSGGELFF. Combining the CDR3 with reference TRBV5-4 and TRBJ2-2 gives the whole variable domain ETGVTQSPTHLIKTRGQQVTLRCSSQSGHNTVSWYQQALGQGPQFIFQYYREEENGRGNFPPRFSGLQFPNYSSELNVNALELDDSALYLCASSYLGSGGELFFGEGSRLTVL.